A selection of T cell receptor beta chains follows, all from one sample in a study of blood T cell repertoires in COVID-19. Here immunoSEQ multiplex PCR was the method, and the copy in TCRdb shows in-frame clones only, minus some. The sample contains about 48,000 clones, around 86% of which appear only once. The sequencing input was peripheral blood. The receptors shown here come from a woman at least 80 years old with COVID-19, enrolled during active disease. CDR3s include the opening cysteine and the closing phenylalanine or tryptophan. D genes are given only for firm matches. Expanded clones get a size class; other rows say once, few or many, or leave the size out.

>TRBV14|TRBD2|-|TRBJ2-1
TGTGCCAGCAGCCAAGCCAGACGGACTAGCGGCCTTTACAATGAGCAGTTCTTC
CASSQARRTSGLYNEQFF
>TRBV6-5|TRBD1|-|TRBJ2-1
TGTGCCAGCAGGGGGGACAGGGGCTACAATGAGCAGTTCTTC
CASRGDRGYNEQFF
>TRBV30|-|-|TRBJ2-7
TGTGCCTGGAGTGGATTCCGGGAGTACGAGCAGTACTTC
CAWSGFREYEQYF
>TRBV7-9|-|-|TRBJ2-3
TGTGCCAGCAGAGTGGGGCCGGTAAGCACAGATACGCAGTATTTT
CASRVGPVSTDTQYF
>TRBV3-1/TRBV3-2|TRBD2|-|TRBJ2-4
TGTGCCAGCAGTCCGCCCAGGGAAGCGGGGGCCAAAAACATTCAGTACTTC
CASSPPREAGAKNIQYF
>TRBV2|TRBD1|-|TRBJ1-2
TGTGCCAGCAGTGACGGACAGGGGTATGGCTACACCTTC
CASSDGQGYGYTF
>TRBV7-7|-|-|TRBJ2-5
TGTGCTAGCAGCTTCTCAACGGGGATAGGCGAGACCCAGTACTTC
CASSFSTGIGETQYF
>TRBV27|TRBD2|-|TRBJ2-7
TGTGCCAGCAGTAAACGGGGGGTTAGGGTTTCCTACGAGCAGTACTTC
CASSKRGVRVSYEQYF
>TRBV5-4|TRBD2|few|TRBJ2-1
TGTGCCAGCAGCTTGGGTCTAGCGGGAGGGTTGCAGTTCTTC
CASSLGLAGGLQFF
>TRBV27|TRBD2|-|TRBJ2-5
TGTGCCAGCGGCCTGGTAGCGGGAGCCCCCCCCCACCAAGAGACCCAGTACTTC
CASGLVAGAPPHQETQYF
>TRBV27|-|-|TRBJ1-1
TGTGCCAGCAGTTTCCGCCCGCGGGCTGAAGCTTTCTTT
CASSFRPRAEAFF
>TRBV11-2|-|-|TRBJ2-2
TGTGCCAGCAGCCCTACTGGGCAGGGGACCGGGGAGCTGTTTTTT
CASSPTGQGTGELFF
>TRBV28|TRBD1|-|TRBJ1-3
TGTGCCAGCGGACAGGGTGGGACTGGAAACACCATATATTTT
CASGQGGTGNTIYF
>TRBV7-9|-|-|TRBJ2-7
TGTGCCAGCAGCTTAACCCGGGAGCACGAGCAGTACTTC
CASSLTREHEQYF
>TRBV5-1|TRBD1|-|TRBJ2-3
TGCGCCAGCAAGAGGTTAGGGACAGGGGCTCAAGATACGCAGTATTTT
CASKRLGTGAQDTQYF
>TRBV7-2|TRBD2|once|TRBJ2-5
TGTGCCAGCAGCCGGACTGCGGGGGGCGGGGAGACCCAGTACTTC
CASSRTAGGGETQYF
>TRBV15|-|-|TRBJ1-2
TGTGCCACCAGCAGAGGGTGGGGCTCTAACTATGGCTACACCTTC
CATSRGWGSNYGYTF
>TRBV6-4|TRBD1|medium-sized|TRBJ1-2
TGTGCCAGCAGTGACACAGACAGGGGCTATGGCTACACCTTC
CASSDTDRGYGYTF
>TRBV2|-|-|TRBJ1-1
TGTGCCACCACGCAACAGGGAATAGCTGAAGCTTTCTTT
CATTQQGIAEAFF
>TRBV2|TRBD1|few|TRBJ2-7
TGTGCCAGTCGTCGGGACAGGGCCTCCCACGAGCAGTACTTC
CASRRDRASHEQYF
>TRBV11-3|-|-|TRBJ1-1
TGTGCCAGCAGCCCGCGAGGCGAGGCTGAAGCTTTCTTT
CASSPRGEAEAFF
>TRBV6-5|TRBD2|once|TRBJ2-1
TGTGCCAGCAGACTAGCGAGTGTGTACAATGAGCAGTTCTTC
CASRLASVYNEQFF
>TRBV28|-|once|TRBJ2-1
TGTGCCAGCAGATCTCTGGCTGAGCAGTTCTTC
CASRSLAEQFF
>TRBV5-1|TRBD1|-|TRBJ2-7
TGCGCCAGCAGCTCCAACAGGGGAGCGAACGAGCAGTACTTC
CASSSNRGANEQYF
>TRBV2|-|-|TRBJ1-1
TGTGCCAGCAGGGTCGGGGTGCGGACTGAAGCTTTCTTT
CASRVGVRTEAFF
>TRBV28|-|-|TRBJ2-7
TGTGCCAGCAGTTCTGGGGCAGCAGCCGGGGAGCAGTACTTC
CASSSGAAAGEQYF
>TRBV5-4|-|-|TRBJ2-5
TGTGCCAGCAGGCCGCGGGACCTCCAAGAGACCCAGTACTTC
CASRPRDLQETQYF
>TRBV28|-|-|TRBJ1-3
TGTGCCAGCAGCGGACTCCGAACCCCTGCTGGAAACACCATATATTTT
CASSGLRTPAGNTIYF
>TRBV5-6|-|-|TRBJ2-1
TGTGCCAGCAGCTTGTCTAGGCTAAGGAATGAGCAGTTCTTC
CASSLSRLRNEQFF
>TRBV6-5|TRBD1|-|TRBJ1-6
TGTGCCAGCCGCCGGGACAGTAATTCACCCCTCCACTTT
CASRRDSNSPLHF
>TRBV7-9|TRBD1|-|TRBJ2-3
TGTGCCAGCAGCCTGGGACAGGGGTTCGCAGATACGCAGTATTTT
CASSLGQGFADTQYF
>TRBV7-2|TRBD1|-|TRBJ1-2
TGTGCCAGCAGCTACCGGGACAGGGTGAACTATGGCTACACCTTC
CASSYRDRVNYGYTF
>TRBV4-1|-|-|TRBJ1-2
TGCGCCAGCAGCCGGGGGGAGCTCTATGGCTACACCTTC
CASSRGELYGYTF
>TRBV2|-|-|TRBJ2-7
TGTGCCAGCAGCCGGGAGTTGGTCCAGGACGAGCAGTACTTC
CASSRELVQDEQYF
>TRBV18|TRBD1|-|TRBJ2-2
TGTGCCAGCTCACCGATGAGAGACAGGGCCACCGGGGAGCTGTTTTTT
CASSPMRDRATGELFF
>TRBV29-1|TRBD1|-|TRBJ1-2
TGCAGCGTTGGACAGGGGCATGGCTACACCTTC
CSVGQGHGYTF
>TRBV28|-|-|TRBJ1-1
TGTGCCAGCAGATCTCGGAGGTTAATGAACACTGAAGCTTTCTTT
CASRSRRLMNTEAFF
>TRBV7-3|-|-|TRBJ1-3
TGTGCCAGCAGCCAAAACATGGCTGGAAACACCATATATTTT
CASSQNMAGNTIYF
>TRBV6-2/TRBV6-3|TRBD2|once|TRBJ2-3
TGTGCCAGCAGTTACTCTAGTCGGCAGACTAGCGGGACGAATACGCAGTATTTT
CASSYSSRQTSGTNTQYF
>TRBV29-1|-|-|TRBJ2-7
TGCAGCGTTGAAAGGGGGGGACCCACCTACGAGCAGTACTTC
CSVERGGPTYEQYF
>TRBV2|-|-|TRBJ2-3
TGTGCCAGCAGTGTCAAGGTCCCGCGGGGAAGCACAGATACGCAGTATTTT
CASSVKVPRGSTDTQYF
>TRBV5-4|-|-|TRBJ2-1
TGTGCCAGCAGCTTGCGGGTCTTACCCGGGGGTCCCAATGAGCAGTTCTTC
CASSLRVLPGGPNEQFF
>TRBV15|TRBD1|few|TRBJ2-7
TGTGCCACCAGCAGAGACAGGGGGCCGTACGAGCAGTACTTC
CATSRDRGPYEQYF
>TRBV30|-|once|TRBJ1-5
TGTGCCTGGAGTGGGCAGGCAAATAGCAATCAGCCCCAGCATTTT
CAWSGQANSNQPQHF
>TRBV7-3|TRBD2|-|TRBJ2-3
TGTGCCAGCAGTTTTAGCGGGGGTTACACAGATACGCAGTATTTT
CASSFSGGYTDTQYF
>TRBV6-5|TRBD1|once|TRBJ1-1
TGTGCCAGCAGTCGACAGGGCTCCACTGAAGCTTTCTTT
CASSRQGSTEAFF
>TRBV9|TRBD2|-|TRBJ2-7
TGTGCCAGCAGTCGGGGGGAATCGCCCTTGAACTACGAGCAGTACTTC
CASSRGESPLNYEQYF
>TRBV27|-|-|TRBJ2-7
TGTGCCAGCAGTTTACGGACAGACGGCTACGAGCAGTACTTC
CASSLRTDGYEQYF
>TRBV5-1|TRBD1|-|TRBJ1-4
TGCGCCAGCAGCCCGACAGGGGGCGCGGGTGAAAAACTGTTTTTT
CASSPTGGAGEKLFF
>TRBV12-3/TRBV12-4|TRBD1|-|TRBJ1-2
TGTGCCAGCAGTCACAGGGGTGGCTACACCTTC
CASSHRGGYTF
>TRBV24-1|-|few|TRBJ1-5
TGTGCCACCAGTGTCCCTCCCCGTGGAGGCACCTATCAGCCCCAGCATTTT
CATSVPPRGGTYQPQHF
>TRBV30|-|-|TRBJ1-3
TGTGCCTGGAGTAGAGGGGGCTCTGGAAACACCATATATTTT
CAWSRGGSGNTIYF